A single sample is the source of the 19 T cell receptor beta chains below, sequenced in a study of cytomegalovirus exposure and HLA in healthy donors. The method was immunoSEQ multiplex PCR; TCRdb's version includes in-frame clones alone and lacks a portion of them. The sample holds over 100,000 clones, roughly 86% seen once. The sequencing sample was made of PBMCs. The receptors come from a woman under 30 in good health and CMV-seronegative.

Concerning this clone itself: Within the sample, other DNA sequences also encode this same CDR3. The rearrangement joins TRBV5-1 to TRBJ2-5; TRBD1 aligns across 7 bases. The CDR3 runs to 14 residues. Germline CDR1 and CDR2: SGHRS and YFSETQ. The J segment lost 2 bases and the V segment lost 4 bases, leaving 5 bases of the junction unmatched. The CDR3 protein is CASSPTGIQETQYF. The CDR3 bases are TGCGCCAGCAGCCCGACAGGGATACAAGAGACCCAGTACTTC.

The CDR3 DNA reads TGTGCCAGCAGCAACCGACTATACACAGATACGCAGTATTTT. As protein: CASSNRLYTDTQYF. J is TRBJ2-3 and V is TRBV21-1; whether TRBD2, the table's D call, matches the DNA was not checked. TRBV21-1 is labeled a pseudogene. The CDR3 is 14 amino acids.

The chain links TRBV7-9 to TRBJ2-5, with 10 bases aligning to TRBD2. J lost 1 base, V lost 4 bases, and 9 bases had no gene match. Germline V gives CDR1 SEHNR, CDR2 FQNEAQ (reference sequence). CDR3 length: 17 amino acids. The chain's CDR3 is CASSSPASGGLQETQYF. For the CDR3, the DNA is TGTGCCAGCAGCTCCCCTGCTAGCGGGGGTCTCCAAGAGACCCAGTACTTC.

This clone has a single count. The V and J genes are TRBV7-9 and TRBJ2-7; TRBD2 matches 11 bases. Germline CDR1 is SEHNR and CDR2 is FQNEAQ (reference sequence). The CDR3 contains 17 residues. V gave up 5 bases and J gave up 2 bases; unmatched junction bases: 11. The CDR3 nucleotides are TGTGCCAGCAGCCCCCAATCCGGACTAGCGGGTACCTACGAGCAGTACTTC. This sequence encodes CASSPQSGLAGTYEQYF. The complete variable domain, with remaining parts taken from reference TRBV7-9 and TRBJ2-7, reads DTGVSQNPRHKITKRGQNVTFRCDPISEHNRLYWYRQTLGQGPEFLTYFQNEAQLEKSRLLSDRFSAERPKGSFSTLEIQRTEQGDSAMYLCASSPQSGLAGTYEQYFGPGTRLTVT.

The chain has TRBV19 and TRBJ2-6; no definite D call. V dropped 10 bases and J dropped 1 base, with 14 bases sitting between them. This CDR3 region has 15 residues. The germline V gene encodes CDR1 LNHDA and CDR2 SQIVND (reference sequence). The CDR3, as DNA: TGTGCCACCAACCCAGTCGGGTCTGGGGCCAACGTCCTGACTTTC. Protein: CATNPVGSGANVLTF.

In this sample, this clone turned up once. The chain uses TRBV7-9 and TRBJ1-2; 7 bases fit TRBD1. The CDR3 loop spans 15 amino acids. From germline, CDR1 is SEHNR and CDR2 FQNEAQ (reference sequence). Trimming removed 1 base from V and 5 bases from J; junction bases left unmatched: 7. The DNA for the CDR3 is TGTGCCAGCAGCTTAGGCGAGGGACAGACTTATGGCTACACCTTC. The encoded protein is CASSLGEGQTYGYTF.

V is TRBV27 and J is TRBJ1-1, with 7 positions matching TRBD1. Germline-derived CDR1 and CDR2 are MNHEY and SMNVEV (reference sequence). CDR3 length equals 15 residues. V was pared by 3 bases and J by 5 bases, with 9 bases of the junction left unmatched. DNA for the CDR3: TGTGCCAGCAGTTTGTACCAGGGGGGTGGGACTGAAGCTTTCTTT. The encoded protein is CASSLYQGGGTEAFF.

In the case of this clone: Other DNA sequences from this sample encode an identical CDR3 as well. The chain couples TRBV6-6 to TRBJ2-7, with no clear D. The CDR3 spans 11 residues. Germline V gene data show CDR1 as MNHNY and CDR2 as SVGAGI (reference sequence). V lost 6 bases to trimming and J lost 4 bases, with 7 bases between them. The CDR3 protein is CASSYTYEQYF. The CDR3 bases are TGTGCCAGCAGCTATACGTACGAGCAGTACTTC.

The gene calls are TRBV2 and TRBJ1-5, with D possibly TRBD1 on 6 matching bases. The V gene lost 6 bases and the J gene lost 5 bases, with 8 bases spanning the gap. The CDR3 extends over 12 amino acids. Germline CDR1 SNHLY, CDR2 FYNNEI. DNA for the CDR3: TGTGCCAGCAGACAGGGTGATCAGCCCCAGCATTTT. This translates into CASRQGDQPQHF.

This clone was seen a few times. The chain carries TRBV19 and TRBJ1-1; D gene ambiguous. Germline values: CDR1 LNHDA, CDR2 SQIVND (reference sequence). This CDR3 spans 13 amino acids. V was trimmed by 6 bases and J by 1 base, leaving 9 bases between them. The CDR3 DNA reads TGTGCCAGTAGGCATTCGGGGAACACTGAAGCTTTCTTT. Protein product: CASRHSGNTEAFF. The full variable domain, rest sourced from reference TRBV19 and TRBJ1-1, is DGGITQSPKYLFRKEGQNVTLSCEQNLNHDAMYWYRQDPGQGLRLIYYSQIVNDFQKGDIAEGYSVSREKKESFPLTVTSAQKNPTAFYLCASRHSGNTEAFFGQGTRLTVV.

V is TRBV2 and J is TRBJ2-7; perhaps TRBD2 as D (5 bases). V lost 6 bases and J lost 7, with 16 bases in between. Germline V lookup: CDR1 SNHLY, CDR2 FYNNEI. This CDR3 contains 13 residues. Here the CDR3 DNA reads TGTGCCAGCAGACCCCTAAGTCCGGGAGAGCAGTACTTC. Translation: CASRPLSPGEQYF.

The chain recombines TRBV19 with TRBJ2-1; 13 bases are shared with TRBD2. In germline, CDR1 is LNHDA, CDR2 SQIVND (reference sequence). The CDR3 is 16 amino acids. V lost 5 bases to trimming and J lost 2 bases; unmatched junction nucleotides: 3. CDR3 loop: CASSWGLAGPYNEQFF. CDR3 nucleotides: TGTGCCAGTAGTTGGGGACTAGCGGGACCCTACAATGAGCAGTTCTTC.

The gene calls are TRBV21-1 and TRBJ2-7; TRBD2 is the table's D call and was not checked against the DNA. TRBV21-1 is designated a pseudogene. There are 15 residues in the CDR3. The CDR3 protein is CASSLRPRDSYEQYF. The CDR3 DNA follows: TGTGCCAGCAGCCTGCGCCCGAGAGACTCCTACGAGCAGTACTTC.

The DNA of the CDR3 is TGCGCCAGCACCTCGGGACAGGGGACAGATACGCAGTATTTT. Its translation: CASTSGQGTDTQYF. J is TRBJ2-3 and V is TRBV5-1; TRBD1 matches at 10 bases. Losses at the gene ends were 6 bases for V and 3 bases for J; bases not matched to a gene: 4. The germline gives CDR1 SGHRS, CDR2 YFSETQ. This CDR3 contains 14 residues.

V gene TRBV7-8 combines with J gene TRBJ1-5, with TRBD1 as a possible D gene (6 bases). The V gene lost 1 base and the J gene lost 5 bases, with 12 bases spanning the gap. The CDR3 totals 15 residues. Looked up from germline, CDR1 is SGHVS and CDR2 is FQNEAQ. CDR3 nucleotide sequence: TGTGCCAGCAGCTTAGGGGGTGAGGGGGATCAGCCCCAGCATTTT. It codes for CASSLGGEGDQPQHF. Based on the CDR3 plus reference TRBV7-8 and TRBJ1-5, the full variable domain is GAGVSQSPRYKVAKRGQDVALRCDPISGHVSLFWYQQALGQGPEFLTYFQNEAQLDKSGLPSDRFFAERPEGSVSTLKIQRTQQEDSAVYLCASSLGGEGDQPQHFGDGTRLSIL.

V is TRBV7-2 and J is TRBJ1-4; D is undetermined. CDR1 and CDR2 (germline): SGHTA, FQGNSA. The CDR3 is 13 residues long. Trimming removed 2 bases from V and 5 bases from J, with 6 bases in between. The chain's CDR3 is CASSLSRNEKLFF. CDR3 DNA sequence: TGTGCCAGCAGCTTAAGCAGGAATGAAAAACTGTTTTTT.

In this sample, this clone turned up once. This chain links TRBV15 with TRBJ2-4, with TRBD1 as a possible D gene (6 bases). The CDR3 consists of 15 residues. V lost 0 bases, J lost 5 bases, and 11 bases lay in between. Germline V gene lookup returns CDR1 LNHNV and CDR2 YYDKDF (reference sequence). The CDR3 here is CATSREGGWENIQYF. CDR3 nucleotides: TGTGCCACCAGCAGAGAAGGGGGATGGGAAAACATTCAGTACTTC.

V is TRBV9 and J is TRBJ2-1, with 12 bases identical to TRBD1. In germline, CDR1 is SGDLS, CDR2 YYNGEE. The CDR3 runs 16 residues. The junction had 12 bases not matched to a gene; V was cut back by 4 bases and J by 10 bases. CDR3 DNA sequence: TGTGCCAGCAGCCCATCATCCGGGACAGGGGGCGCGGAGCAGTTCTTC. Its translation: CASSPSSGTGGAEQFF.

CDR3 nucleotide sequence: TGTGCCAGCAGCGCTTGGGCGGGAGGAATGAACACTGAAGCTTTCTTT. It codes for CASSAWAGGMNTEAFF. The chain has TRBV9 and TRBJ1-1; no clear D. V lost 3 bases to trimming and J lost 0 bases, with 15 bases between them. CDR1 is SGDLS and CDR2 is YYNGEE in the germline V gene. This CDR3 is 16 amino acids long. Based on the CDR3 plus reference TRBV9 and TRBJ1-1, the full variable domain is DSGVTQTPKHLITATGQRVTLRCSPRSGDLSVYWYQQSLDQGLQFLIQYYNGEERAKGNILERFSAQQFPDLHSELNLSSLELGDSALYFCASSAWAGGMNTEAFFGQGTRLTVV.